The 23 T cell receptor beta chains reported below all come from one sample, sequenced in a study of blood T cells in healthy people across ages. With a J-beta primer mix and a sample-barcoded 5' primer, a second PCR ran 7 to 11 cycles. Using its own MiXCR run on the 5' RACE reads, TCRdb lists one record per CDR3 protein. The data contain some 1,500,000 distinct CDR3 sequences, 42% of them seen just once; the ten biggest clones take up roughly 3.7%. Sequencing was carried out using blood. The receptors shown here come from a woman aged 18-29 years in good health.

The chain carries TRBV7-3 and TRBJ2-5; weak D call: TRBD1 (6 bases). Deletions cut 1 base from V and 3 bases from J, with 15 bases between. Per germline, CDR1 SGHTA and CDR2 FQGTGA. This CDR3 has 16 amino acids. The chain's CDR3 is CASSLRLRTVEETQYF. The CDR3, as DNA: TGTGCCAGCAGCTTAAGGCTTCGGACAGTGGAAGAGACCCAGTACTTC.

The rearrangement joins TRBV20-1 to TRBJ2-5; 7 positions agree with TRBD2. J was trimmed by 2 bases and V by 5 bases; bases with no gene match: 8. CDR1 and CDR2 from the germline V gene are DFQATT and SNEGSKA (reference sequence). The CDR3 runs to 14 residues. The CDR3 DNA is TGCAGTGCTGGTTTGGCGGGAGTACAAGAGACCCAGTACTTC. It yields the protein CSAGLAGVQETQYF.

This rearrangement joins TRBV4-3 to TRBJ1-5, with D possibly being TRBD1 (6 bases). CDR1 LGHNA and CDR2 YSLEER come from the germline V gene. This CDR3 spans 18 amino acids. V lost 3 bases and J 7 bases, leaving 25 bases between the germline ends. As DNA, the CDR3 is TGCGCCAGCAGCCATTGGTTTATAAGGGCAGGGGCAGGACAGCCCCAGCATTTT. Its translation is CASSHWFIRAGAGQPQHF.

V is TRBV12-3 or TRBV12-4 and J is TRBJ2-1; 14 bases map to TRBD2. The closer fit of TRBJ2-7 to the DNA end suggests the J call may be wrong. The CDR3 is made up of 17 amino acids. CDR3 DNA sequence: TGTGCCAGCAGCCTCCTCGGGACTAGCGGGGGAGTTGATGAGCAGTACTTC. This codes for CASSLLGTSGGVDEQYF.

The rearrangement joins TRBV10-3 to TRBJ1-3; a weak D match, TRBD1 (6 bases). The germline V gene has CDR1 ENHRY and CDR2 SYGVKD. The CDR3 contains 13 residues. V lost 10 bases, J lost 4 bases, and 14 bases lay in between. The DNA for the CDR3 is TGTGCCAGCACAGGGAAGGCGGGAAACACCATATATTTT. Translation: CASTGKAGNTIYF.

The chain uses TRBV20-1 and TRBJ1-5; unclear D gene. The CDR3 is 14 residues long. V was clipped by 3 bases and J by 0 bases, with 9 bases between them. Germline loops: CDR1 DFQATT, CDR2 SNEGSKA (reference sequence). The CDR3 reads CSASYVISNQPQHF. The CDR3 DNA reads TGCAGTGCTAGTTACGTCATTAGCAATCAGCCCCAGCATTTT.

This clonotype appeared a few times. The rearrangement uses TRBV18 and TRBJ2-3; weak D call: TRBD2 (5 bases). V was shortened by 2 bases and J by 1 base, with 16 bases between the two germline ends. CDR1 is KGHSH and CDR2 is LQKENI in the germline V gene. The CDR3 extends over 17 amino acids. The CDR3 loop is CASSPRPSQFRTDTQYF. CDR3 DNA: TGTGCCAGCTCACCAAGGCCTAGCCAGTTCCGCACAGATACGCAGTATTTT.

This clonotype was recorded a few times. The chain employs TRBV11-2 and TRBJ2-1; 8 nucleotides line up with TRBD2. Germline CDR1 and CDR2: SGHAT and FQNNGV. The CDR3 has 15 residues. V lost 0 bases, J lost 8 bases, and 6 bases stayed unmatched. Here the CDR3 reads CASSLDRLAFDEQFF. The CDR3 DNA is TGTGCCAGCAGCTTAGACCGACTAGCGTTTGATGAGCAGTTCTTC.

J is TRBJ1-1 and V is TRBV28; 7 bases are shared with TRBD1. V trimming: 6 bases; J trimming: 6 bases; junction bases outside the gene matches: 7. The germline V gene has CDR1 MDHEN and CDR2 SYDVKM. The CDR3 spans 13 residues. This chain's CDR3 is CASRTTGSPEAFF. The CDR3 DNA sequence: TGTGCCAGCAGGACGACAGGGAGCCCTGAAGCTTTCTTT.

This clonotype was seen only a few times. In nucleotides, the CDR3 is TGCGCCAGCAGCGCGCCTGACAGGAGGGCTGAAGCTTTCTTT. This translates into CASSAPDRRAEAFF. The V and J genes are TRBV10-2 and TRBJ1-1, with TRBD1 as a possible D gene (6 bases). V gave up 6 bases and J gave up 6 bases, with 17 bases separating them. The CDR3 extends over 14 amino acids. CDR1 WSHSY and CDR2 SAAADI come from the germline V gene.

The chain employs TRBV6-5 and TRBJ1-5; D ambiguous. Germline CDR1 and CDR2: MNHEY and SVGAGI. V was cut by 5 bases and J by 0 bases, with 14 bases left in between. This CDR3 has 16 residues. This CDR3 reads CASSHIPPPSNQPQHF. The CDR3, as DNA: TGTGCCAGCAGTCATATACCACCTCCTAGCAATCAGCCCCAGCATTTT.

The chain couples TRBV11-2 to TRBJ2-1; 7 bases match TRBD2. The CDR3 runs to 19 residues. Per germline, CDR1 SGHAT and CDR2 FQNNGV. The V and J ends lost 0 bases and 2 bases, in that order; junction bases with no gene match: 13. As DNA, the CDR3 is TGTGCCAGCAGCTTAGAGGGGCCCGGGAGGAAGATTACCTACAATGAGCAGTTCTTC. It specifies CASSLEGPGRKITYNEQFF.

The chain couples TRBV4-3 to TRBJ2-3; a weak D match, TRBD1 (6 bases). Per the germline V gene, CDR1 is LGHNA and CDR2 is YSLEER. There are 17 residues in the CDR3. V gave up 4 bases and J gave up 0 bases, with 17 bases separating them. CDR3 sequence: CASSPHTDSSSTDTQYF. The DNA for the CDR3 is TGCGCCAGCAGCCCTCATACGGACAGCTCTAGCACAGATACGCAGTATTTT.

A word on this clonotype: The junction and the germline gene differ at one end; a read error may be behind it. The chain uses TRBV5-1 and TRBJ2-7; 7 bases align to TRBD1. CDR3 length equals 16 residues. Per germline, CDR1 SGHRS and CDR2 YFSETQ. CDR3 residues: CAGSLLPGQSSYEQYF. The CDR3 nucleotides are TGCGCCGGCAGCTTGTTGCCGGGACAGAGCTCCTACGAGCAGTACTTC.

J is TRBJ2-1 and V is TRBV3-1; 11 bases map to TRBD2. Germline values: CDR1 LGHDT, CDR2 YNNKEL (reference sequence). The CDR3 is made up of 17 amino acids. V lost 2 bases, J lost 6 bases, and 9 bases stayed unmatched. CDR3 region: CASSQPLTSGRSNEQFF. Written as DNA, the CDR3 is TGTGCCAGCAGCCAACCCTTAACTAGCGGGAGAAGCAATGAGCAGTTCTTC.

This clonotype showed up just a few times. The gene calls are TRBV12-3 or TRBV12-4 and TRBJ2-1; D possibly matches TRBD1 or TRBD2 (5 bases each). CDR3 length equals 13 residues. The V end was cut by 2 bases, the J end by 9 bases, with 11 bases between. This chain's CDR3 is CASSLLRAGEQFF. The CDR3 coding sequence is TGTGCCAGCAGTTTACTCAGGGCGGGTGAGCAGTTCTTC.

This clonotype was picked up a small number of times. V and J are TRBV7-9 and TRBJ2-1, with 9 bases lining up with TRBD2. CDR3 length: 15 residues. The V gene end was trimmed by 5 bases and the J gene end by 4 bases; junction bases not matched to a gene: 6. From germline, CDR1 is SEHNR and CDR2 FQNEAQ (reference sequence). The CDR3 DNA follows: TGTGCCAGCAGCGCTAGCGGGAATACTTACAATGAGCAGTTCTTC. Translating it yields CASSASGNTYNEQFF.

V and J are TRBV15 and TRBJ1-5; D uncertain. Per germline, CDR1 LNHNV and CDR2 YYDKDF (reference sequence). V lost 3 bases to trimming and J lost 3 bases, with 15 bases between them. The CDR3 spans 16 residues. The CDR3 DNA reads TGTGCCACCAGCAGTAACGATGGACTGCACAATCAGCCCCAGCATTTT. This codes for CATSSNDGLHNQPQHF. The whole variable domain, remainder taken from reference TRBV15 and TRBJ1-5, is DAMVIQNPRYQVTQFGKPVTLSCSQTLNHNVMYWYQQKSSQAPKLLFHYYDKDFNNEADTPDNFQSRRPNTSFCFLDIRSPGLGDTAMYLCATSSNDGLHNQPQHFGDGTRLSIL.

The V gene is TRBV12-3 or TRBV12-4, the J gene TRBJ2-1; tentatively, D is TRBD2 (6 bases). The CDR3 contains 13 residues. Trimming removed 6 bases from V and 7 bases from J, with 13 bases in between. CDR3 sequence: CASRPASVNEQFF. The DNA for the CDR3 is TGTGCCAGCAGACCCGCTAGCGTTAATGAGCAGTTCTTC.

The chain combines TRBV21-1 with TRBJ2-1; the table gives TRBD2 as D, unverified against the DNA. TRBV21-1 is a recognized pseudogene. The CDR3 loop spans 14 amino acids. The CDR3 bases are TGTGCCAGGGCCGGGACTAGCGTGAAAAATGAGCAGTTCTTC. Translating it yields CARAGTSVKNEQFF.

The rearrangement links TRBV2 to TRBJ2-1; D possibly corresponds to TRBD1 (5 bases). V lost 2 bases and J 9 bases, leaving 8 bases between the germline ends. CDR1 and CDR2 (germline): SNHLY, FYNNEI. The CDR3 contains 12 residues. CDR3 sequence reads: CASSETRAEQFF. The CDR3 DNA reads as TGTGCCAGCAGTGAAACCAGGGCTGAGCAGTTCTTC.

With respect to this clonotype: Just one base apart from a much larger clone, this may be a read error. The V call is TRBV7-2, the J call TRBJ2-7, with D hard to call. The CDR3 is made up of 14 amino acids. Germline V gene data show CDR1 as SGHTA and CDR2 as FQGNSA. CDR3 DNA: TGTGCCAGCAGCGTAGCTTCAGTGGGGATCGAGCAGTACTTC. Protein product: CASSVASVGIEQYF.

V is TRBV24-1 and J is TRBJ2-1; TRBD2 is a possible D gene (5 bases). The CDR3 consists of 14 residues. Deletions cut 3 bases from V and 0 bases from J, with 5 bases between. CDR1 and CDR2 from the germline V gene are KGHDR and SFDVKD. The CDR3 loop is CATSDGSSYNEQFF. The CDR3 region has the DNA TGTGCCACCAGTGATGGGAGCTCCTACAATGAGCAGTTCTTC.